These T cell receptor beta chains were read from a single sample in a study of blood T cell repertoires in COVID-19. Sequencing used immunoSEQ multiplex PCR; TCRdb keeps in-frame clones, though not all of them. The repertoire holds a few hundred thousand clones, 88% seen once, with approximately 3.8% in the top ten. Sequencing was performed on peripheral blood. These receptors originate from a man aged 55 to 69 who had recovered from COVID-19. The CDR3 runs from the conserved cysteine through the conserved F or W. Each record gives: V gene, D gene, clone size, J gene, CDR3 protein, CDR3 DNA. A D gene is named only where the DNA matches it firmly. Size is stated for part of the rows, as once, few or many counts, or as a class when the clone is expanded.

TRBV9,TRBD2,-,TRBJ2-1,CASTRGEYNEQFF,TGTGCCAGCACGCGGGGGGAATACAATGAGCAGTTCTTC
TRBV5-1,-,-,TRBJ2-7,CASSFTGRGAYEQYF,TGCGCCAGCAGCTTTACAGGGCGAGGGGCCTACGAGCAGTACTTC
TRBV2,-,-,TRBJ1-5,CASHTSPSNQPQHF,TGTGCCAGCCATACATCGCCCAGCAATCAGCCCCAGCATTTT
TRBV9,TRBD1,once,TRBJ1-1,CARTPRDRGPWDTEAFF,TGTGCCAGGACCCCTCGGGACAGGGGCCCCTGGGACACTGAAGCTTTCTTT
TRBV6-5,TRBD1,-,TRBJ1-1,CASSSRQGRATEAFF,TGTGCCAGCAGTTCCCGACAGGGGAGGGCCACTGAAGCTTTCTTT
TRBV4-1,TRBD2,-,TRBJ2-5,CASSRLAGGQETQYF,TGCGCCAGCAGCCGATTAGCGGGGGGTCAAGAGACCCAGTACTTC
TRBV23-1,TRBD1,-,TRBJ2-7,CAILTGQGRYEQYF,TGCGCCATCCTAACGGGACAGGGAAGGTACGAGCAGTACTTC
TRBV19,TRBD1,-,TRBJ1-4,CASTQNRGTNEKLFF,TGTGCCAGTACCCAAAACAGGGGAACTAATGAAAAACTGTTTTTT
TRBV6-1,TRBD2,-,TRBJ2-5,CASSDPSSRDYFQETQYF,TGTGCCAGCAGTGACCCGTCGAGTAGGGACTATTTCCAAGAGACCCAGTACTTC
TRBV5-4,TRBD2,-,TRBJ2-7,CASNLAGGYEQYF,TGTGCCAGCAACCTAGCGGGGGGCTACGAGCAGTACTTC
TRBV6-5,TRBD1,-,TRBJ1-4,CASRQGAANEKLFF,TGTGCCAGCAGACAGGGGGCAGCTAATGAAAAACTGTTTTTT
TRBV7-9,-,-,TRBJ2-7,CASSLDGAEQYF,TGTGCCAGCAGCTTAGATGGGGCAGAGCAGTACTTC
TRBV9,-,-,TRBJ2-2,CASSSRGTTNTGELFF,TGTGCCAGCAGCTCCCGGGGAACGACGAACACCGGGGAGCTGTTTTTT
TRBV5-1,TRBD1,-,TRBJ1-2,CASSEGQAYGYTF,TGCGCCAGCAGCGAGGGACAGGCGTATGGCTACACCTTC
TRBV19,-,once,TRBJ2-7,CASGTLRGPSSYEQYF,TGTGCCAGTGGTACCTTACGCGGTCCGAGCTCCTACGAGCAGTACTTC
TRBV7-3,TRBD2,once,TRBJ2-5,CASSLGLAGAGETQYF,TGTGCCAGCAGCTTGGGACTAGCGGGGGCCGGGGAGACCCAGTACTTC
TRBV29-1,-,-,TRBJ1-2,CSVMIGQPYGYTF,TGCAGCGTTATGATCGGACAGCCCTATGGCTACACCTTC
TRBV5-1,-,-,TRBJ1-2,CASSLVQKDYGYTF,TGCGCCAGCAGCTTGGTACAGAAGGACTATGGCTACACCTTC
TRBV2,TRBD1,-,TRBJ2-7,CASQGQGAEEQYF,TGTGCCAGCCAGGGGCAGGGGGCGGAAGAGCAGTACTTC
TRBV9,-,-,TRBJ2-2,CASSVAISGPFLTGELFF,TGTGCCAGCAGCGTAGCTATCAGCGGACCTTTCCTCACCGGGGAGCTGTTTTTT
TRBV14,-,-,TRBJ2-3,CASSLQRKTSTDTQYF,TGTGCCAGCAGCCTCCAGCGGAAAACTAGCACAGATACGCAGTATTTT
TRBV13,-,-,TRBJ2-3,CASVRATDTQYF,TGTGCCAGCGTGCGGGCGACAGATACGCAGTATTTT
TRBV7-9,-,-,TRBJ1-5,CASSLSRVNSNQPQHF,TGTGCCAGCAGCTTATCCAGGGTTAATAGCAATCAGCCCCAGCATTTT
TRBV11-1,TRBD1,once,TRBJ2-7,CASSLSGTAPSQQYF,TGTGCCAGCAGCTTGTCCGGGACAGCGCCCAGTCAGCAGTACTTC
TRBV7-6,TRBD1,-,TRBJ1-1,CASSLGAGTGAFGAFF,TGTGCCAGCAGCTTAGGGGCCGGGACAGGGGCCTTTGGAGCTTTCTTT
TRBV30,-,-,TRBJ2-1,CAWRSVGSINEQFF,TGTGCCTGGAGATCAGTGGGGAGTATCAATGAGCAGTTCTTC
TRBV12-3/TRBV12-4,TRBD1,-,TRBJ1-1,CASRGTALEAFF,TGTGCCAGCCGAGGGACAGCCCTTGAAGCTTTCTTT
TRBV4-2,-,-,TRBJ1-4,CASSQNRGKLFF,TGTGCCAGCAGCCAAAATAGGGGGAAACTGTTTTTT
TRBV13,TRBD1,-,TRBJ1-2,CASSLLQGGTYGYTF,TGTGCCAGCAGCTTGCTACAGGGGGGGACCTATGGCTACACCTTC
TRBV5-1,TRBD1,-,TRBJ2-7,CASSLTRQGYYEQYF,TGCGCCAGCAGTCTTACCAGACAGGGGTACTACGAGCAGTACTTC
TRBV6-1,-,-,TRBJ2-7,CASSEARGYEQYF,TGTGCCAGCAGTGAAGCCCGGGGGTACGAGCAGTACTTC
TRBV2,-,-,TRBJ2-1,CASREDTSSYNEQFF,TGTGCCAGCAGAGAGGACACCTCCTCCTACAATGAGCAGTTCTTC
TRBV6-1,-,-,TRBJ1-3,CASSEAGRGNTIYF,TGTGCCAGCAGTGAAGCAGGGAGAGGAAACACCATATATTTT
TRBV5-1,TRBD2,-,TRBJ2-5,CASSLASGKRQETQYF,TGCGCCAGCAGCTTGGCTAGCGGGAAACGCCAAGAGACCCAGTACTTC
TRBV11-2,-,-,TRBJ2-7,CASSLDRDEQYF,TGTGCCAGCAGCTTAGATCGGGACGAGCAGTACTTC
TRBV5-1,TRBD1,-,TRBJ1-1,CASSQQGYSGTEAFF,TGCGCCAGCAGCCAACAGGGGTATAGTGGGACTGAAGCTTTCTTT
TRBV5-1,TRBD1,-,TRBJ2-7,CASSLRGQSYEQYF,TGCGCCAGCAGCTTGAGGGGACAGAGCTACGAGCAGTACTTC
TRBV19,-,few,TRBJ2-3,CASSKGEPRVDTQYF,TGTGCCAGTAGTAAGGGGGAGCCCCGGGTAGATACGCAGTATTTT
TRBV19,-,-,TRBJ2-5,CASSQGGTQYF,TGTGCCAGTAGTCAGGGGGGGACCCAGTACTTC
TRBV5-6,TRBD1,-,TRBJ1-6,CASSSGTGVNSPLHF,TGTGCCAGCAGCTCCGGGACAGGGGTTAATTCACCCCTCCACTTT
TRBV6-1,TRBD1,-,TRBJ2-1,CASSEGGQKYNEQFF,TGTGCCAGCAGTGAAGGGGGACAGAAGTACAATGAGCAGTTCTTC
TRBV19,TRBD1,-,TRBJ2-7,CASSSHRRDRAYEQYF,TGTGCCAGTAGTAGCCACCGCCGGGACAGGGCCTACGAGCAGTACTTC
TRBV6-5,-,-,TRBJ1-5,CASSYSGVDQPQHF,TGTGCCAGCAGTTACTCAGGGGTCGATCAGCCCCAGCATTTT
TRBV3-1/TRBV3-2,TRBD2,once,TRBJ2-5,CASSQGGAGGKETQYF,TGTGCCAGCAGCCAAGGGGGAGCGGGGGGGAAAGAGACCCAGTACTTC
TRBV5-1,-,once,TRBJ1-1,CASSLLPGDTEAFF,TGCGCCAGCAGCCTGCTACCAGGGGACACTGAAGCTTTCTTT
TRBV4-1,TRBD1,-,TRBJ2-1,CASSQEDREDKFEQFF,TGCGCCAGCAGCCAAGAGGACAGGGAAGATAAGTTTGAGCAGTTCTTC